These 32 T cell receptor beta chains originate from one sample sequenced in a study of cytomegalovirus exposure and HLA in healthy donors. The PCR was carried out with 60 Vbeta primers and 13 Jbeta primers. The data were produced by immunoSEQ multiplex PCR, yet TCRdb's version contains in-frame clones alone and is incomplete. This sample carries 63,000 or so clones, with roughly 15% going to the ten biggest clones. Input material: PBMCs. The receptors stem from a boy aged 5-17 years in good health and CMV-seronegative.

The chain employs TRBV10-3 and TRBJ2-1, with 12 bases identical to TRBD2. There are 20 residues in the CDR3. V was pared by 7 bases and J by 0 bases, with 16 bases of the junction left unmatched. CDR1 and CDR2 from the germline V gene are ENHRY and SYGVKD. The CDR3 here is CAITGLAGFQSISSYNEQFF. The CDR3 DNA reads TGTGCCATCACTGGACTAGCGGGGTTTCAATCAATTAGCTCCTACAATGAGCAGTTCTTC.

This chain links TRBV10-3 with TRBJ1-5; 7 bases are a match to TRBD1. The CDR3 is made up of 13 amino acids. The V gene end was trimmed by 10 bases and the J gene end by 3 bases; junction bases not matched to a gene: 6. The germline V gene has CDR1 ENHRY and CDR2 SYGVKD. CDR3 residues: CATSGQPNQPQHF. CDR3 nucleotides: TGTGCCACTTCGGGACAGCCCAATCAGCCCCAGCATTTT.

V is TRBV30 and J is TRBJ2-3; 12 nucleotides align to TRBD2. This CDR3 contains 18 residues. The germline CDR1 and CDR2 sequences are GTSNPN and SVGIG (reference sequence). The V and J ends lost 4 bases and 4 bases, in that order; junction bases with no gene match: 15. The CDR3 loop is CAWKGLAGGAMFPDTQYF. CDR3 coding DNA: TGTGCCTGGAAGGGGCTAGCGGGGGGGGCGATGTTCCCAGATACGCAGTATTTT.

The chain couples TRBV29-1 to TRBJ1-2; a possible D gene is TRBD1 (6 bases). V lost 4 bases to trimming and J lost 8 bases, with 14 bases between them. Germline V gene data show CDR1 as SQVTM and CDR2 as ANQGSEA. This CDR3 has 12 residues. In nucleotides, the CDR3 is TGCAGCGTTGCCACAGGGTATAAGGGCTACACCTTC. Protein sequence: CSVATGYKGYTF.

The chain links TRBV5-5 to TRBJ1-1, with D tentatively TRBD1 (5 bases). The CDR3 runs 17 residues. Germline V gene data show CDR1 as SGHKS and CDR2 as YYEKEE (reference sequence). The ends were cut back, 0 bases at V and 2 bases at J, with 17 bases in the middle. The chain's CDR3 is CASSLGQPTGGNTEAFF. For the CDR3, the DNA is TGTGCCAGCAGCTTGGGACAGCCGACCGGGGGAAACACTGAAGCTTTCTTT. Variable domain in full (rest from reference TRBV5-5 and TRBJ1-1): DAGVTQSPTHLIKTRGQQVTLRCSPISGHKSVSWYQQVLGQGPQFIFQYYEKEERGRGNFPDRFSARQFPNYSSELNVNALLLGDSALYLCASSLGQPTGGNTEAFFGQGTRLTVV.

The CDR3, as DNA: TGTGCCAGCAGCGGCGACAGACCCGCCTATGGCTACACCTTC. Translation: CASSGDRPAYGYTF. The gene calls are TRBV5-4 and TRBJ1-2; the D gene is possibly TRBD1 (5 bases). There are 14 residues in the CDR3. Trimming cost V 4 bases and J 4 bases, with 14 bases left between them. Germline V gene lookup returns CDR1 SGHNT and CDR2 YYREEE (reference sequence). The complete variable domain, with remaining parts taken from reference TRBV5-4 and TRBJ1-2, reads ETGVTQSPTHLIKTRGQQVTLRCSSQSGHNTVSWYQQALGQGPQFIFQYYREEENGRGNFPPRFSGLQFPNYSSELNVNALELDDSALYLCASSGDRPAYGYTFGSGTRLTVV.

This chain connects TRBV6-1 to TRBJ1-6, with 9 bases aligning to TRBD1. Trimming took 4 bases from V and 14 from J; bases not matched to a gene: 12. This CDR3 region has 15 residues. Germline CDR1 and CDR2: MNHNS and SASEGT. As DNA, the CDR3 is TGTGCCAGCAGTGTGCAGGGGACAGGGAATGGGGCCCTCCACTTT. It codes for CASSVQGTGNGALHF.

The CDR3 sequence is CASSCPTGGNGSGIHPFYGYTF. As DNA, the CDR3 is TGTGCCAGCAGTTGTCCGACAGGGGGCAACGGATCCGGCATCCACCCCTTCTATGGCTACACCTTC. The gene calls are TRBV6-7 and TRBJ1-2; TRBD1 matches 10 bases. TRBV6-7 carries the ORF label, with uncertain function. The length of the CDR3 is 22 residues. V was pared by 4 bases and J by 4 bases, with 27 bases of the junction left unmatched.

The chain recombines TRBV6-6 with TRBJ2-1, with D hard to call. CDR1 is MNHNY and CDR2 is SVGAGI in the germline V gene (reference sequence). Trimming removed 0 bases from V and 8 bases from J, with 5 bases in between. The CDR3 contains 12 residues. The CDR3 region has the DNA TGTGCCAGCAGTTACTCCCCCTATGAGCAGTTCTTC. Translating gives CASSYSPYEQFF.

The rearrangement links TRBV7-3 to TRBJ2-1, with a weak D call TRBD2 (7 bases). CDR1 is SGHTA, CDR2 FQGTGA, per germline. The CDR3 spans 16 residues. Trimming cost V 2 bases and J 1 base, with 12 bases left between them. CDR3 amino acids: CASSLGAGASYNEQFF. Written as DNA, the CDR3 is TGTGCCAGCAGCTTAGGGGCGGGGGCTTCCTACAATGAGCAGTTCTTC.

The CDR3 loop is CASGYGGARYEQYF. In DNA form, the CDR3 reads TGTGCTAGTGGTTATGGGGGGGCCCGCTACGAGCAGTACTTC. The chain employs TRBV12-5 and TRBJ2-7, with D perhaps TRBD2 (7 bases). The V end was cut by 4 bases, the J end by 3 bases, with 13 bases between. Germline V gene lookup returns CDR1 LGHNT and CDR2 FRNRAP. CDR3 length: 14 amino acids.

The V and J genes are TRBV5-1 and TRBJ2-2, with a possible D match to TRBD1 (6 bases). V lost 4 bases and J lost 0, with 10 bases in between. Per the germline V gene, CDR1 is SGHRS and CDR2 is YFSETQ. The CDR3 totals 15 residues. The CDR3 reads CASSEDSANTGELFF. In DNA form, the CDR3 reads TGCGCCAGCAGCGAGGACAGTGCGAACACCGGGGAGCTGTTTTTT.

The CDR3: CASSDSGWGSPLHF. The DNA of the CDR3 is TGCGCCAGCAGTGATTCGGGGTGGGGTTCACCCCTCCACTTT. The chain carries TRBV10-1 and TRBJ1-6; no clear D. This CDR3 has 14 amino acids. Germline V gene lookup returns CDR1 WNHNN and CDR2 SYGVQD (reference sequence). Trimming left V 3 bases short and J 9 bases short, with 12 bases between.

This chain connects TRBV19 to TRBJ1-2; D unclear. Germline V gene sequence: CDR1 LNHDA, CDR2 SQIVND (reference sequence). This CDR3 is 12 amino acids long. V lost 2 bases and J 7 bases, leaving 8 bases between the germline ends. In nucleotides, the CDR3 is TGTGCCAGTAGTATAACTGCTTTTGGCTACACCTTC. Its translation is CASSITAFGYTF.

The chain's CDR3 is CASSDYSSYEQYF. CDR3 DNA sequence: TGTGCCAGCAGTGATTATAGCTCCTACGAGCAGTACTTC. The genes are TRBV2 and TRBJ2-7; unclear D gene. Deletions cut 3 bases from V and 0 bases from J, with 6 bases between. This CDR3 comprises 13 residues. The germline CDR1 and CDR2 sequences are SNHLY and FYNNEI.

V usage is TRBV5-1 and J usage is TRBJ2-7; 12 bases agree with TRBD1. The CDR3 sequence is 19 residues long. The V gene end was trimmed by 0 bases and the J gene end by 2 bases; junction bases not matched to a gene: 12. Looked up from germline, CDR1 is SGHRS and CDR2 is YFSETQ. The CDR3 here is CASSLVGTGGNSLAYEQYF. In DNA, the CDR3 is TGCGCCAGCAGCTTGGTGGGGACAGGGGGCAACTCCTTGGCCTACGAGCAGTACTTC. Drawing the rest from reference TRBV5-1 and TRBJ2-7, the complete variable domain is KAGVTQTPRYLIKTRGQQVTLSCSPISGHRSVSWYQQTPGQGLQFLFEYFSETQRNKGNFPGRFSGRQFSNSRSEMNVSTLELGDSALYLCASSLVGTGGNSLAYEQYFGPGTRLTVT.

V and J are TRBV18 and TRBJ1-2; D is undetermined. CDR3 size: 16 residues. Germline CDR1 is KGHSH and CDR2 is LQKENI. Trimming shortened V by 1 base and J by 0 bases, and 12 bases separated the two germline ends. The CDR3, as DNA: TGTGCCAGCTCACCACAGCCGGGAGAGGCTAACTATGGCTACACCTTC. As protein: CASSPQPGEANYGYTF.

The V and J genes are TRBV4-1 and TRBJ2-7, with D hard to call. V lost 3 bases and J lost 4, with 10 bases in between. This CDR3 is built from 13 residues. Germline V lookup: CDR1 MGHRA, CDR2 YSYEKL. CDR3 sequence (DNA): TGCGCCAGCAGCCAGAGACACCCGTACGAGCAGTACTTC. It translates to CASSQRHPYEQYF.

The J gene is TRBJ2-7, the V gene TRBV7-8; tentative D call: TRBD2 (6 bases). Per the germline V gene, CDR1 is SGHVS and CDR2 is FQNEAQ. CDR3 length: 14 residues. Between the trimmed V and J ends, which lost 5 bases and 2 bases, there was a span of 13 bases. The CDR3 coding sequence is TGTGCCAGCAGCCTTCTAGCGAACCCCTACGAGCAGTACTTC. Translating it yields CASSLLANPYEQYF.

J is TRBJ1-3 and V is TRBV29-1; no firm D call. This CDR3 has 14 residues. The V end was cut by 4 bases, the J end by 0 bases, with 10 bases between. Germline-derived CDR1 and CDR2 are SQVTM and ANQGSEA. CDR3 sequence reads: CSVGAGSSGNTIYF. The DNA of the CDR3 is TGCAGCGTTGGGGCGGGTTCCTCTGGAAACACCATATATTTT.

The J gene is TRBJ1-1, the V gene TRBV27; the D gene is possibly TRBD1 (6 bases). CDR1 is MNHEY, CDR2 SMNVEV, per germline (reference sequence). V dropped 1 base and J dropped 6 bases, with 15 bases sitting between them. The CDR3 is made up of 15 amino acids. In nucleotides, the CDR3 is TGTGCCAGCAGTTTATGGGACAAAGGAAAGCCTGAAGCTTTCTTT. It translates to CASSLWDKGKPEAFF.

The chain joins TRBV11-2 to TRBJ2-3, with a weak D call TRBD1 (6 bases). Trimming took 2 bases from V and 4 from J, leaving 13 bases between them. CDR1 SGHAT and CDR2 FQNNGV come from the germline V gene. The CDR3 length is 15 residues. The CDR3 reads CASSLRPRGADTQYF. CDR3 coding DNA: TGTGCCAGCAGCTTAAGGCCCAGGGGCGCAGATACGCAGTATTTT. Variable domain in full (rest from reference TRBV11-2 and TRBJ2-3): EAGVAQSPRYKIIEKRQSVAFWCNPISGHATLYWYQQILGQGPKLLIQFQNNGVVDDSQLPKDRFSAERLKGVDSTLKIQPAKLEDSAVYLCASSLRPRGADTQYFGPGTRLTVL.

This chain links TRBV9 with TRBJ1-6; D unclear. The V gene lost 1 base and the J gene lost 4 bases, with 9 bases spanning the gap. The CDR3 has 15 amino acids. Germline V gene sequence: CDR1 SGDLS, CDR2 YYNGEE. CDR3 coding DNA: TGTGCCAGCAGCGTACGCGATGAGTATAATTCACCCCTCCACTTT. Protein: CASSVRDEYNSPLHF. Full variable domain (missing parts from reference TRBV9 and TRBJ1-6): DSGVTQTPKHLITATGQRVTLRCSPRSGDLSVYWYQQSLDQGLQFLIQYYNGEERAKGNILERFSAQQFPDLHSELNLSSLELGDSALYFCASSVRDEYNSPLHFGNGTRLTVT.

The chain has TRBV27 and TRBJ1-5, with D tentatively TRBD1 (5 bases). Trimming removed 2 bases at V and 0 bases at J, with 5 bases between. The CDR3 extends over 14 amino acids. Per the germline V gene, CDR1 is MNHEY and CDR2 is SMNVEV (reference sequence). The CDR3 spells CASSLGASNQPQHF. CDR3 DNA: TGTGCCAGCAGTTTAGGGGCTAGCAATCAGCCCCAGCATTTT.

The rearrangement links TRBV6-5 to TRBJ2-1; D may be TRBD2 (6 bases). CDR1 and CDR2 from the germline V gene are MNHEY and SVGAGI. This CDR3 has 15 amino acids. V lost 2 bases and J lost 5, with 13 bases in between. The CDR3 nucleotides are TGTGCCAGCAGTTACGGGCAGGGACTTGACAATGAGCAGTTCTTC. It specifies CASSYGQGLDNEQFF.

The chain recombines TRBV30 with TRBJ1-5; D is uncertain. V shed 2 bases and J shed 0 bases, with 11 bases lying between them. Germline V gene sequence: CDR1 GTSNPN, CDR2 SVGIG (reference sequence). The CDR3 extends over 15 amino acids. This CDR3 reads CAWSRPGFSNQPQHF. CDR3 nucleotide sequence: TGTGCCTGGAGTCGTCCGGGGTTTAGCAATCAGCCCCAGCATTTT. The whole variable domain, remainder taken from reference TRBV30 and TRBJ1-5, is SQTIHQWPATLVQPVGSPLSLECTVEGTSNPNLYWYRQAAGRGLQLLFYSVGIGQISSEVPQNLSASRPQDRQFILSSKKLLLSDSGFYLCAWSRPGFSNQPQHFGDGTRLSIL.

In DNA, the CDR3 is TGTGCCTGGAGTGACAGAGACACTGAAGCTTTCTTT. Its translation: CAWSDRDTEAFF. The chain carries TRBV30 and TRBJ1-1; D is undetermined. The CDR3 totals 12 residues. Between the trimmed V and J ends, which lost 1 base and 3 bases, there was a span of 6 bases. Germline CDR1 reads GTSNPN; CDR2 reads SVGIG (reference sequence). The full variable domain, rest sourced from reference TRBV30 and TRBJ1-1, is SQTIHQWPATLVQPVGSPLSLECTVEGTSNPNLYWYRQAAGRGLQLLFYSVGIGQISSEVPQNLSASRPQDRQFILSSKKLLLSDSGFYLCAWSDRDTEAFFGQGTRLTVV.

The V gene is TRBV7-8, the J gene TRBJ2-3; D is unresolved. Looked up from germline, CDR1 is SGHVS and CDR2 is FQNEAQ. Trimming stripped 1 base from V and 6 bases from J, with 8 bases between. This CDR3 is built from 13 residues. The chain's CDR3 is CASSLDLSDTQYF. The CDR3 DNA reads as TGTGCCAGCAGCTTAGATTTGTCTGATACGCAGTATTTT.

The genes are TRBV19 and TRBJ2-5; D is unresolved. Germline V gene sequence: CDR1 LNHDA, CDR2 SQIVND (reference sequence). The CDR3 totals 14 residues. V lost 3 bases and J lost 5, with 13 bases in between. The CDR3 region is CASSIGQAPETQYF. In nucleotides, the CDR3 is TGTGCCAGTAGTATTGGGCAGGCTCCGGAGACCCAGTACTTC.

CDR3 nucleotide sequence: TGTGCCAGCTCACCACGGTCGGGGGGATCGGATGAGCAGTTCTTC. It specifies CASSPRSGGSDEQFF. This chain joins TRBV18 and TRBJ2-1, with 7 bases aligning to TRBD2. The CDR3 covers 15 residues. Germline CDR1 KGHSH, CDR2 LQKENI. The ends lost 1 base at V and 8 bases at J; junction bases unmatched: 8.

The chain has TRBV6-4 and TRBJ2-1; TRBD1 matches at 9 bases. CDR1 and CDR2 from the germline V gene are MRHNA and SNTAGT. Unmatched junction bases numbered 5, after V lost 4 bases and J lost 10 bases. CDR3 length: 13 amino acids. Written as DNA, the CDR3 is TGTGCCAGCAGTGCCACAGGGGGCGGGGAGCAGTTCTTC. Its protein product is CASSATGGGEQFF.

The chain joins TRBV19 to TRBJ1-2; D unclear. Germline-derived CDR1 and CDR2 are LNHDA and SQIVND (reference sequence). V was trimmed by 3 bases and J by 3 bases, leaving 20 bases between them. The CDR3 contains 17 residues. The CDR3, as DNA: TGTGCCAGTAGTATTCGCTTGGCGAGGGAAACGGACTATGGCTACACCTTC. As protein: CASSIRLARETDYGYTF.